This is a list of T cell receptor beta chains from one sample in a study of patients and donors after allogeneic stem cell transplantation. TCRdb reprocessed the RT-PCR reads via MiXCR and lists one record per CDR3 protein. The sample carries hundreds of thousands of distinct CDR3 sequences, under 20% recorded once. Sequencing was carried out using blood, either unsorted or a sorted T cell fraction (not recorded which). The source is a human donor who was either an allogeneic HSCT recipient or a stem cell or donor lymphocyte infusion donor (not recorded which). It is not recorded whose cells these are; they may come from a transplant donor. The conserved cysteine and the conserved F or W are not part of the CDR3 here. Fields, in order: D gene, V gene, CDR3 length, CDR3 protein. The D gene is left open where the match is weak.

d_gene: -
v_gene: TRBV5-8
len: 14
CDR3aa: ASSLVVLRDQNIQY

d_gene: -
v_gene: TRBV7-2
len: 12
CDR3aa: ASSLNVRGETQY

d_gene: -
v_gene: TRBV7-9
len: 14
CDR3aa: ASSSEFRDTRNTIY

d_gene: TRBD2
v_gene: TRBV3-1
len: 12
CDR3aa: ASSQSTSGGEQY

d_gene: TRBD2
v_gene: TRBV11-3
len: 13
CDR3aa: ASSLRERAQDTQY

d_gene: -
v_gene: TRBV6-5
len: 11
CDR3aa: ASSYEGVTEAF

d_gene: -
v_gene: TRBV6-5
len: 11
CDR3aa: ASSYYYTGELF

d_gene: -
v_gene: TRBV12-3/TRBV12-4
len: 15
CDR3aa: ASTHRLRTAQGETQY

d_gene: -
v_gene: TRBV3-1
len: 12
CDR3aa: ASSQGWTKNIQY

d_gene: -
v_gene: TRBV29-1
len: 10
CDR3aa: SASTGNTEAF

d_gene: -
v_gene: TRBV12-3/TRBV12-4
len: 12
CDR3aa: ASRETANKEKLF

d_gene: -
v_gene: TRBV6-1
len: 13
CDR3aa: ASSRPTSSGNTIY

d_gene: -
v_gene: TRBV6-5
len: 11
CDR3aa: ASSYAENYEQY

d_gene: -
v_gene: TRBV19
len: 14
CDR3aa: ASSRMRPSVENIQY

d_gene: -
v_gene: TRBV5-6
len: 15
CDR3aa: ASHLGWGTFNTGELF

d_gene: -
v_gene: TRBV30
len: 12
CDR3aa: AWSDSPSTDTQY

d_gene: -
v_gene: TRBV3-1
len: 13
CDR3aa: ASSQGKSSYNEQF

d_gene: -
v_gene: TRBV4-3
len: 15
CDR3aa: ASSQDEVGPGTGELF

d_gene: -
v_gene: TRBV19
len: 12
CDR3aa: ASSMVDINSPLH

d_gene: -
v_gene: TRBV7-6
len: 13
CDR3aa: ASSRPFLSYNEQF

d_gene: -
v_gene: TRBV7-2
len: 13
CDR3aa: ASSLTGNMNNEQF

d_gene: TRBD2
v_gene: TRBV7-2
len: 14
CDR3aa: ASSRGLALSSYEQY

d_gene: -
v_gene: TRBV20-1
len: 12
CDR3aa: SARTDSLFYEQY

d_gene: -
v_gene: TRBV12-3/TRBV12-4
len: 13
CDR3aa: ASSPTGGANYGYT

d_gene: -
v_gene: TRBV5-6
len: 13
CDR3aa: ASSLGRDKINEQF

d_gene: TRBD2
v_gene: TRBV20-1
len: 12
CDR3aa: SAALAGIQETQY

d_gene: TRBD1
v_gene: TRBV4-1
len: 14
CDR3aa: ASSQLWTGFYYGYT

d_gene: TRBD2
v_gene: TRBV5-5
len: 14
CDR3aa: ASSTGTSGNVGELF

d_gene: TRBD1
v_gene: TRBV29-1
len: 10
CDR3aa: SVRQGAGEAF

d_gene: -
v_gene: TRBV4-3
len: 14
CDR3aa: ASSQSIIRDLRGYT

d_gene: TRBD2
v_gene: TRBV5-1
len: 13
CDR3aa: ASSPGLAGAETQY